This record looks at one TCR beta chain sequence and its context. Its antigen is still unknown. Base qualities are not provided; no much larger clone lies one nucleotide away. This entry is derived from a study of T cell responses to AZD1222 COVID-19 vaccine (dated by TCRdb to the early 2020s). Context from the whole study: TCR sequencing covered 230 or so trial participants: 207 given two doses of AZD1222 and 26 given two doses of MenACWY control vaccine. Enrollment into the trials was organized by age into subgroups of 18-55, 56-69 and 70-plus years, and those subgroups contained roughly 140, 27 and 60 TCR-sequenced participants, respectively. The paper's findings and limits, for the study overall: Because no day 14 peak-response samples were available, repertoires were characterized only after the peak T cell response. Conclusions about previously exposed vaccinees are limited, since just five or six AZD1222 recipients were seropositive for SARS-CoV-2 at baseline. Nearly half of unique spike-specific TCRs reportedly recognized epitopes outside regions mutated in the B.1.351 and B.1.1.7 variants. Participants were mostly white British and included more females than males, and it was suggested by the authors that clonal diversity may have been underestimated. After two AZD1222 doses, both the breadth and the depth of spike-specific TCRs were significantly higher than at day 0 and than in MenACWY recipients. The 56-69-year group was small, and its depth increase did not reach significance, likely because of low power. CD4 TCRs associated with the vaccine covered the entire spike protein, and the dominant responses were in regions 160-218 and 743-854.

The CDR3 regions of human TCRbeta chains were subjected to immunosequencing. The original methods were these. TCRs in the repertoires were matched against a reference library of SARS-CoV-2-specific TCRs that had been generated with the MIRA antigen-specificity platform. Breadth was defined as the fraction of unique TCRs that were SARS-CoV-2-associated. Depth was defined as the fraction of total T cells that were SARS-CoV-2-associated. Using the MIRA data, every spike-specific TCR was mapped to the spike region that the TCR reacted to and assigned to either a CD4 or a CD8 class. Log10-transformed breadth and depth values were compared by one-way ANOVA with Sidak's multiple comparisons tests. The table was pulled from immuneACCESS by TCRdb, which kept in-frame rearrangements only. Such tables lose some clones; where checked, under half of the loss comes from unresolved V genes, and the rest has no known cause. D and trimming come from the DNA, and the V and J calls and clone size come from that table. This sample lists some 130,000 clones; roughly 91% were detected once. Together, the top ten hold 6% to 7% of the sample.

Sample time point, as interpreted from the label and publication: about 28 days (+/-7) after the second vaccine dose. AZD1222 recipients whose second dose came at about 4 weeks and those whose second dose came at about 12 weeks were combined into one group, since spike-specific TCR depth and breadth did not differ between the two schedules. Vaccinee samples were obtained from the UK trials COV001 and COV002, which included a single-blind randomized controlled phase 2/3 trial of AZD1222 (ChAdOx1 nCoV-19) in healthy adults. For TCRbeta chain sequencing, PBMC samples from trial participants were taken at day 0 and at day 28 after the second dose. CDR1 SGHNT and CDR2 YENEEA were looked up in the germline V gene. The cysteine opens and the phenylalanine closes a CDR3 of 13 amino acids. Of all the DNA, just the CDR3 is kept, 39 bases in frame from base 1. V is cut by 0 bases and J by 7 bases, and the space between the germline ends is 10 bases.

The chain employs TRBV11-3 and TRBJ2-7, with no confident D gene call. The sequencing here drew on peripheral blood, taken 28 days after the second AZD1222 dose. The receptor was derived from an adult who received the AZD1222 COVID-19 vaccine. The CDR3 region: CASSLDSPREQYF. The nucleotide sequence reads as follows: TGTGCCAGCAGCTTAGACTCGCCGAGAGAGCAGTACTTC.